What follows are 9 T cell receptor beta chains derived from one specimen sequenced in a study of PD-1 blockade in classical Hodgkin lymphoma. Time point reported: cycle 4 day 1 (C4D1), after six to seven weeks of nivolumab. All patients experienced relapse after autologous stem cell transplantation, and brentuximab vedotin exposure was variable. Purification of CD4+ T cells from thawed PBMCs was performed via magnetic negative selection. Sequenced by immunoSEQ multiplex PCR; TCRdb stores in-frame clones only, minus some. The sample lists about 22,000 clones, approximately 67% occurring once. Sequenced here: CD4+ T cells from blood, sampled before the fourth cycle of nivolumab. These receptors all stem from a human donor with classical Hodgkin lymphoma.

CDR3 bases: TGTGCCAGTAGTCTTGGGTGGGGAACTGAAGCTTTCTTT. Protein: CASSLGWGTEAFF. This chain connects TRBV19 to TRBJ1-1; unclear D gene. V gave up 5 bases and J gave up 5 bases, with 12 bases separating them. Germline CDR1 LNHDA, CDR2 SQIVND (reference sequence). The CDR3 covers 13 residues.

The chain uses TRBV4-3 and TRBJ1-6, with D unclear. Trimming took off 0 bases at V and 0 bases at J, with 3 bases between the two ends. There are 15 residues in the CDR3. Looked up from germline, CDR1 is LGHNA and CDR2 is YSLEER. CDR3 DNA sequence: TGCGCCAGCAGCCAAGACCGCTCCTATAATTCACCCCTCCACTTT. Translating it yields CASSQDRSYNSPLHF.

The chain combines TRBV11-2 with TRBJ2-5; 9 positions match TRBD1. Germline CDR1 reads SGHAT; CDR2 reads FQNNGV. The CDR3 contains 13 residues. With V trimmed by 7 bases and J by 7 bases, 7 bases remained unmatched. CDR3 nucleotide sequence: TGTGCCAGCACCCCCACAGGGGGCGCGACCCAGTACTTC. This translates into CASTPTGGATQYF.

V usage is TRBV6-1 and J usage is TRBJ1-1, with TRBD1 as a possible D gene (5 bases). The germline CDR1 and CDR2 sequences are MNHNS and SASEGT. V shed 6 bases and J shed 5 bases, with 16 bases lying between them. The CDR3 loop spans 14 amino acids. The CDR3: CASRLTVRRTEAFF. CDR3 coding DNA: TGTGCCAGCAGGTTGACAGTCCGAAGGACTGAAGCTTTCTTT.

The chain employs TRBV6-5 and TRBJ1-2; no clear D gene. Per the germline V gene, CDR1 is MNHEY and CDR2 is SVGAGI. The V end was cut by 8 bases, the J end by 8 bases, with 15 bases between. The CDR3 is made up of 12 amino acids. The CDR3 coding sequence is TGTGCCAGCGCTGACCCCGGATACGGCTACACCTTC. This encodes CASADPGYGYTF.

The chain has TRBV7-8 and TRBJ1-5; D is undetermined. This CDR3 has 14 residues. V lost 1 base to trimming and J lost 3 bases, with 7 bases between them. Germline values: CDR1 SGHVS, CDR2 FQNEAQ. The CDR3 region has the DNA TGTGCCAGCAGCTTAGGAGGATACAATCAGCCCCAGCATTTT. Translating it yields CASSLGGYNQPQHF.

The chain combines TRBV5-1 with TRBJ2-2; 7 bases map to TRBD1. Germline values: CDR1 SGHRS, CDR2 YFSETQ. This CDR3 contains 14 residues. Trimming cost V 1 base and J 6 bases; bases outside gene matches: 3. CDR3 amino acids: CASSLTGVPGELFF. CDR3 nucleotide sequence: TGCGCCAGCAGCTTGACAGGGGTACCCGGGGAGCTGTTTTTT. Based on the CDR3 plus reference TRBV5-1 and TRBJ2-2, the full variable domain is KAGVTQTPRYLIKTRGQQVTLSCSPISGHRSVSWYQQTPGQGLQFLFEYFSETQRNKGNFPGRFSGRQFSNSRSEMNVSTLELGDSALYLCASSLTGVPGELFFGEGSRLTVL.

This clone was seen a few times. V usage is TRBV27 and J usage is TRBJ1-2; D not certain. Germline loops: CDR1 MNHEY, CDR2 SMNVEV (reference sequence). Trimming removed 3 bases from V and 5 bases from J, with 7 bases in between. This CDR3 contains 12 residues. In DNA, the CDR3 is TGTGCCAGCAGTTTGCGGGGTTATGGCTACACCTTC. It is translated as CASSLRGYGYTF.

V and J are TRBV23-1 and TRBJ1-2, with 9 bases identical to TRBD1. TRBV23-1 qualifies as an ORF whose function is uncertain. The CDR3 spans 15 residues. J lost 2 bases, V lost 4 bases, and 5 bases had no gene match. The CDR3 is CASSRETGGNYGYTF. For the CDR3, the DNA is TGCGCCAGCAGTCGTGAAACAGGGGGCAACTATGGCTACACCTTC.